The clone carrying this T cell receptor beta chain has just a few counts. Every isolated RNA sample was fully reverse transcribed, so sequencing captured expressed TCRB transcripts. Roughly 3.5 million reads per sample on average were obtained from naive, central memory and regulatory T cell samples. TCRdb's table, derived via immunoSEQ multiplex PCR, lists solely in-frame clones and lacks some. The data show about 450,000 clones, with approximately 10% seen just once and 0.035% to 0.05% held by the top ten. These data are taken from a study of beta chain features in type 1 diabetes. Germline V CDR1 and CDR2: ENHRY, SYGVKD. V was pared by 3 bases and J by 0 bases, with 9 bases between. The CDR3 has 15 residues.

The TCR was taken from a woman in her late teens or twenties in good health. Sample: naive CD4+ T cells from blood. The chain joins TRBV10-3 to TRBJ2-1; D is uncertain. CDR3 nucleotides: TGTGCCATCAGTGATAGCCACCACTCCTACAATGAGCAGTTCTTC. It codes for CAISDSHHSYNEQFF.